Shown below are 20 T cell receptor beta chains from a single sample sequenced in a study of blood T cell repertoires in COVID-19. The data were produced by immunoSEQ multiplex PCR, yet TCRdb's version contains in-frame clones alone and is incomplete. Here the sample spans about 46,000 clones, approximately 90% being singletons. Sequences were obtained from PBMCs or T cells enriched from blood (not recorded which). These receptors all come from a woman in her forties or fifties who had recovered from COVID-19.

The rearrangement joins TRBV4-3 to TRBJ1-2; TRBD1 aligns across 8 bases. CDR1 is LGHNA, CDR2 YSLEER, per germline. The V and J ends lost 1 base and 4 bases, in that order; junction bases with no gene match: 5. This CDR3 is 15 amino acids long. CDR3 nucleotides: TGCGCCAGCAGCCAAGGGACAGGGTTCGGCTATGGCTACACCTTC. Protein product: CASSQGTGFGYGYTF.

Worth noting for this clone: Other DNA sequences from this sample encode an identical CDR3 as well. The chain couples TRBV18 to TRBJ1-1; D is unresolved. There are 13 residues in the CDR3. Germline V lookup: CDR1 KGHSH, CDR2 LQKENI. V lost 2 bases and J 3 bases, leaving 7 bases between the germline ends. The CDR3 sequence is CASSPITDTEAFF. CDR3 bases: TGTGCCAGCTCACCAATCACGGACACTGAAGCTTTCTTT. The full variable domain, completed using reference TRBV18 and TRBJ1-1, is NAGVMQNPRHLVRRRGQEARLRCSPMKGHSHVYWYRQLPEEGLKFMVYLQKENIIDESGMPKERFSAEFPKEGPSILRIQQVVRGDSAAYFCASSPITDTEAFFGQGTRLTVV.

The CDR3 sequence is CASSLAGGVGEQFF. CDR3 DNA sequence: TGCGCCAGCAGCTTGGCGGGCGGGGTTGGTGAGCAGTTCTTC. The V and J genes are TRBV5-1 and TRBJ2-1; TRBD2 is a possible D gene (6 bases). The germline CDR1 and CDR2 sequences are SGHRS and YFSETQ. Between the trimmed V and J ends, which lost 0 bases and 9 bases, there was a span of 13 bases. The CDR3 is 14 amino acids. Using reference TRBV5-1 and TRBJ2-1 for the parts outside the CDR3, the full variable domain is KAGVTQTPRYLIKTRGQQVTLSCSPISGHRSVSWYQQTPGQGLQFLFEYFSETQRNKGNFPGRFSGRQFSNSRSEMNVSTLELGDSALYLCASSLAGGVGEQFFGPGTRLTVL.

The V call is TRBV16, the J call TRBJ1-2; perhaps TRBD1 as D (5 bases). CDR1 and CDR2 (germline): KGHSY, FQNENV. This CDR3 contains 15 residues. V was trimmed by 5 bases and J by 8 bases, leaving 21 bases between them. CDR3 sequence reads: CASSSQGRFSLGYTF. The CDR3, as DNA: TGTGCCAGCAGCTCTCAGGGTCGGTTTTCCTTGGGCTACACCTTC.

This clone was counted between two and nine times. This chain joins TRBV19 and TRBJ2-7; 9 positions agree with TRBD1. Trimming cost V 1 base and J 5 bases; bases outside gene matches: 6. CDR3 length: 15 amino acids. Germline CDR1 LNHDA, CDR2 SQIVND (reference sequence). The CDR3 DNA reads as TGTGCCAGTAGTATAGCCGGGACAGGGTTCCACGAGCAGTACTTC. Residues: CASSIAGTGFHEQYF.

This clone turned up a few times. The chain uses TRBV7-3 and TRBJ1-5; no reliable D call. This CDR3 contains 13 residues. The V gene lost 3 bases and the J gene lost 4 bases, with 7 bases spanning the gap. Germline V gene data show CDR1 as SGHTA and CDR2 as FQGTGA. The CDR3 DNA reads TGTGCCAGCAGCTTCGAAGCAAATCAGCCCCAGCATTTT. Its translation is CASSFEANQPQHF. The full variable domain, in which reference TRBV7-3 and TRBJ1-5 provide the parts outside the CDR3, is GAGVSQTPSNKVTEKGKYVELRCDPISGHTALYWYRQSLGQGPEFLIYFQGTGAADDSGLPNDRFFAVRPEGSVSTLKIQRTERGDSAVYLCASSFEANQPQHFGDGTRLSIL.

This clone was counted once. J is TRBJ1-2 and V is TRBV28; D is unresolved. Per germline, CDR1 MDHEN and CDR2 SYDVKM. The CDR3 consists of 16 residues. V lost 3 bases to trimming and J lost 7 bases, with 21 bases between them. CDR3 in amino acids: CASSFRGLPLLGGYTF. As DNA, the CDR3 is TGTGCCAGCAGTTTTCGGGGTTTACCGCTTCTTGGTGGCTACACCTTC.

This clone was seen only a few times. This chain links TRBV18 with TRBJ2-2; D is possibly TRBD2 (6 bases). Germline V gives CDR1 KGHSH, CDR2 LQKENI. Trimming shortened V by 0 bases and J by 4 bases, and 6 bases separated the two germline ends. This CDR3 has 14 amino acids. The CDR3 bases are TGTGCCAGCTCACCACCGGGAGGCACCGGGGAGCTGTTTTTT. It translates to CASSPPGGTGELFF.

The chain employs TRBV24-1 and TRBJ2-7; D remains unclear. Trimming took 1 base from V and 5 from J, leaving 8 bases between them. Germline CDR1 and CDR2: KGHDR and SFDVKD. The CDR3 is 13 amino acids. The CDR3: CATSDFRSDEQYF. CDR3 nucleotide sequence: TGTGCCACCAGTGATTTCAGGTCGGACGAGCAGTACTTC.

The rearrangement links TRBV19 to TRBJ1-5, with D unresolved. V was shortened by 5 bases and J by 6 bases, with 14 bases between the two germline ends. Germline CDR1 is LNHDA and CDR2 is SQIVND (reference sequence). The CDR3 is 14 residues long. The CDR3 is CASSERISGQPQHF. CDR3 coding DNA: TGTGCCAGTAGTGAGCGGATTTCGGGTCAGCCCCAGCATTTT.

The chain links TRBV6-5 to TRBJ1-5; 7 bases align to TRBD1. There are 15 residues in the CDR3. V was clipped by 7 bases and J by 3 bases; unmatched bases: 9. Per germline, CDR1 MNHEY and CDR2 SVGAGI. DNA of the CDR3: TGTGCCAGCACCGAGGTAGGGGGCAACAATCAGCCCCAGCATTTT. Translated: CASTEVGGNNQPQHF.

The chain has TRBV7-2 and TRBJ1-2, with D possibly being TRBD1 (5 bases). Germline-derived CDR1 and CDR2 are SGHTA and FQGNSA. CDR3 length: 17 amino acids. Trimming took 0 bases from V and 1 from J, leaving 15 bases between them. CDR3 nucleotides: TGTGCCAGCAGCTTAGCCCGGAACCCTCAGGGTAACTATGGCTACACCTTC. Protein product: CASSLARNPQGNYGYTF.

This clone has more than one count but fewer than ten. The V call is TRBV2, the J call TRBJ2-7; tentatively, D is TRBD1 (6 bases). CDR3 length equals 14 residues. The V gene's germline CDR1 is SNHLY and CDR2 FYNNEI. V lost 5 bases and J lost 2, with 13 bases in between. The CDR3 bases are TGTGCCAGCAGTCTACAACAGGGAACCTACGAGCAGTACTTC. It encodes CASSLQQGTYEQYF.

The chain carries TRBV5-1 and TRBJ1-1; D uncertain. The CDR3 runs 15 residues. The V gene's germline CDR1 is SGHRS and CDR2 YFSETQ. V lost 2 bases and J lost 1, with 12 bases in between. CDR3 sequence reads: CASSFTITPNTEAFF. The DNA of the CDR3 is TGCGCCAGCAGCTTTACTATCACACCGAACACTGAAGCTTTCTTT.

The chain couples TRBV4-2 to TRBJ2-1, with TRBD1 identical over 7 bases. This CDR3 is built from 17 residues. In germline, CDR1 is LGHNA, CDR2 YNFKEQ. Losses at the gene ends were 4 bases for V and 4 bases for J; bases not matched to a gene: 13. CDR3: CASSPYGQANGYNEQFF. In nucleotides, the CDR3 is TGTGCCAGCAGCCCTTATGGACAGGCCAACGGGTACAATGAGCAGTTCTTC.

The chain couples TRBV7-9 to TRBJ2-3; 7 bases fit TRBD2. Germline CDR1 reads SEHNR; CDR2 reads FQNEAQ (reference sequence). The ends lost 5 bases at V and 8 bases at J; junction bases unmatched: 13. This CDR3 comprises 15 residues. The CDR3: CASSGNPGGPRTQYF. CDR3 nucleotides: TGTGCCAGCAGCGGAAACCCGGGGGGACCTCGTACGCAGTATTTT.

The CDR3 spells CASSLGGRAGRHEQYF. The CDR3 DNA is TGTGCCAGCAGCTTAGGCGGGAGGGCCGGTAGACACGAGCAGTACTTC. The chain links TRBV7-2 to TRBJ2-7; TRBD2 matches at 9 bases. J lost 5 bases, V lost 1 base, and 9 bases had no gene match. CDR3 size: 16 residues. Germline V lookup: CDR1 SGHTA, CDR2 FQGNSA.

The genes are TRBV4-1 and TRBJ2-2; 9 bases are shared with TRBD2. The length of the CDR3 is 18 residues. After removal of 3 bases from V and 8 bases from J, the junction contained 16 bases not matched to a gene. Germline V lookup: CDR1 MGHRA, CDR2 YSYEKL. The CDR3 spells CASSQKVGGGAGGGELFF. The DNA for the CDR3 is TGCGCCAGCAGCCAGAAGGTTGGCGGGGGGGCCGGAGGAGGGGAGCTGTTTTTT.

The chain links TRBV27 to TRBJ1-3, with D tentatively TRBD1 (5 bases). The V gene lost 3 bases and the J gene lost 2 bases, with 8 bases spanning the gap. The germline V gene encodes CDR1 MNHEY and CDR2 SMNVEV (reference sequence). The CDR3 spans 14 residues. Here the CDR3 reads CASSLAGTGNTIYF. CDR3 nucleotides: TGTGCCAGCAGTTTGGCAGGGACTGGAAACACCATATATTTT.

The chain links TRBV24-1 to TRBJ2-4, with 11 bases identical to TRBD2. The V segment lost 2 bases and the J segment 4 bases; nucleotides outside the gene matches: 6. The CDR3 contains 17 residues. Germline V gene data show CDR1 as KGHDR and CDR2 as SFDVKD. The CDR3 DNA follows: TGTGCCACCAGTGATTCGACAGGGACTAGCGGTAAAAACATTCAGTACTTC. Its protein is CATSDSTGTSGKNIQYF.